These 13 T cell receptor beta chains were all obtained from the same sample, sequenced in a study of blood T cell repertoires in COVID-19 (dated by TCRdb to about 2020). The receptor library was made with the immunoSEQ multiplex PCR assay. As stored in TCRdb, this immuneACCESS dataset retains in-frame rearrangements with V and J assigned. A fraction of the clones does not appear; measured against another copy, unresolved V genes explain less than half of the discrepancy, and the remainder lacks a known reason. The sample profile shows about 310,000 clones; 85% of them were found once. The ten top clones hold around 1.9% of the sample. The sequenced material came from PBMCs or T cells enriched from blood (not recorded which). These TCRs come from a woman aged 30 to 39 who had been exposed to COVID-19.

The chain uses TRBV14 and TRBJ2-6; 9 nucleotides line up with TRBD1. The CDR3 totals 18 residues. Trimming removed 3 bases from V and 0 bases from J; junction bases left unmatched: 6. Looked up from germline, CDR1 is SGHDN and CDR2 is FVKESK. The CDR3 DNA reads as TGTGCCAGCAGCCATGGGACAGGGACCCCCTCTGGGGCCAACGTCCTGACTTTC. Translation gives CASSHGTGTPSGANVLTF.

This clone was seen just once. The chain has TRBV28 and TRBJ1-6, with D perhaps TRBD1 (5 bases). Trimming pared 8 bases from V and 0 bases from J, leaving 20 bases between. CDR1 is MDHEN, CDR2 SYDVKM, per germline. CDR3 length equals 18 residues. The CDR3 coding sequence is TGTGCCAGCGTTCAGTTTATTGGGGCGAGCTCCTATAATTCACCCCTCCACTTT. The encoded protein is CASVQFIGASSYNSPLHF.

This clone appeared a single time. The rearrangement uses TRBV7-2 and TRBJ1-6, with 12 nucleotides matching TRBD1. CDR1 is SGHTA and CDR2 is FQGNSA in the germline V gene. The CDR3 consists of 19 residues. The V segment lost 4 bases and the J segment 0 bases; nucleotides outside the gene matches: 7. As DNA, the CDR3 is TGTGCCAGCAGCTCTTTCCGGGACAGGGGGCTCTCCTATAATTCACCCCTCCACTTT. Protein: CASSSFRDRGLSYNSPLHF.

This chain joins TRBV11-2 and TRBJ2-5, with a tentative D call TRBD2 (5 bases). The germline V gene encodes CDR1 SGHAT and CDR2 FQNNGV. V was shortened by 4 bases and J by 7 bases, with 10 bases between the two germline ends. The CDR3 totals 12 residues. The CDR3 DNA sequence: TGTGCCAGCAGCTCCGAGGGTGTGACCCAGTACTTC. Translating it yields CASSSEGVTQYF.

The chain links TRBV30 to TRBJ1-1; D gene uncertain. V was cut by 6 bases and J by 3 bases, with 14 bases left in between. The CDR3 has 13 residues. CDR1 is GTSNPN, CDR2 SVGIG, per germline (reference sequence). The CDR3 nucleotides read TGTGCCTGCCAGACGGGGAGGGACACTGAAGCTTTCTTT. Amino acids: CACQTGRDTEAFF.

The chain couples TRBV5-1 to TRBJ1-1; 12 positions agree with TRBD1. This CDR3 comprises 14 residues. The germline CDR1 and CDR2 sequences are SGHRS and YFSETQ. Trimming took 4 bases from V and 6 from J; bases not matched to a gene: 4. The CDR3 spells CASSRDRGPSEAFF. The CDR3 coding sequence is TGCGCCAGCAGCCGGGACAGGGGGCCATCTGAAGCTTTCTTT.

The V and J genes are TRBV4-2 and TRBJ1-5, with 9 bases aligning to TRBD1. V trimming: 3 bases; J trimming: 4 bases; junction bases outside the gene matches: 10. The CDR3 is 17 residues long. Per the germline V gene, CDR1 is LGHNA and CDR2 is YNFKEQ. CDR3 region: CASSHFPSDRGNQPQHF. In DNA form, the CDR3 reads TGTGCCAGCAGCCACTTCCCATCAGACAGGGGGAATCAGCCCCAGCATTTT.

The chain recombines TRBV18 with TRBJ2-7, with 9 bases matching TRBD2. CDR3 length equals 16 residues. Germline lookup yields CDR1 KGHSH and CDR2 LQKENI. Trimming at V came to 0 bases and at J to 4 bases, leaving 7 bases not matched to a gene. Here the CDR3 DNA reads TGTGCCAGCTCACCACCAGTCGCGGGAGGGTTGTACGAGCAGTACTTC. Translation gives CASSPPVAGGLYEQYF.

The V call is TRBV11-3, the J call TRBJ2-2, with TRBD1 matching over 9 bases. The CDR3 runs to 15 residues. CDR1 is SGHNT, CDR2 YENEEA, per germline. J gave up 5 bases and V 4 bases, and 5 bases lay outside the gene matches. The CDR3 nucleotides read TGTGCCAGCAGCTCAGGACAGGGGAGGACCGGGGAGCTGTTTTTT. Translated, it gives CASSSGQGRTGELFF.

This chain connects TRBV5-1 to TRBJ1-6; D gene ambiguous. Trimming removed 5 bases at V and 7 bases at J, with 13 bases between. From germline, CDR1 is SGHRS and CDR2 YFSETQ. The CDR3 sequence is 14 residues long. The CDR3 sequence is CASRRARENSPLHF. The CDR3 nucleotides are TGCGCCAGCAGGCGAGCCCGGGAAAATTCACCCCTCCACTTT. Filled out from reference TRBV5-1 and TRBJ1-6, the complete variable domain reads KAGVTQTPRYLIKTRGQQVTLSCSPISGHRSVSWYQQTPGQGLQFLFEYFSETQRNKGNFPGRFSGRQFSNSRSEMNVSTLELGDSALYLCASRRARENSPLHFGNGTRLTVT.

V gene TRBV5-1 combines with J gene TRBJ2-5, with a weak D call TRBD2 (5 bases). Trimming left V 9 bases short and J 2 bases short, with 14 bases between. This CDR3 is 13 amino acids long. CDR1 SGHRS and CDR2 YFSETQ come from the germline V gene. CDR3 in DNA: TGCGCCACTACGGAGGATATTCAAGAGACCCAGTACTTC. Protein sequence: CATTEDIQETQYF.

The chain is built from TRBV28 and TRBJ1-5; 9 positions agree with TRBD1. The CDR3 covers 15 residues. After removal of 3 bases from V and 6 bases from J, the junction contained 6 bases not matched to a gene. Germline assignment: CDR1 MDHEN and CDR2 SYDVKM. The CDR3 here is CASSFRTGVVQPQHF. CDR3 nucleotides: TGTGCCAGCAGTTTCCGGACAGGGGTTGTTCAGCCCCAGCATTTT. Full variable domain (rest looked up from reference TRBV28 and TRBJ1-5): DVKVTQSSRYLVKRTGEKVFLECVQDMDHENMFWYRQDPGLGLRLIYFSYDVKMKEKGDIPEGYSVSREKKERFSLILESASTNQTSMYLCASSFRTGVVQPQHFGDGTRLSIL.

The chain has TRBV7-8 and TRBJ2-7; 9 bases are a match to TRBD1. V shed 4 bases and J 5 bases; nucleotides not matched to a gene: 3. The CDR3 covers 13 residues. Germline lookup yields CDR1 SGHVS and CDR2 FQNEAQ. This CDR3 reads CASSSGQGNEQYF. CDR3 in DNA: TGTGCCAGCAGCTCGGGACAGGGTAACGAGCAGTACTTC.